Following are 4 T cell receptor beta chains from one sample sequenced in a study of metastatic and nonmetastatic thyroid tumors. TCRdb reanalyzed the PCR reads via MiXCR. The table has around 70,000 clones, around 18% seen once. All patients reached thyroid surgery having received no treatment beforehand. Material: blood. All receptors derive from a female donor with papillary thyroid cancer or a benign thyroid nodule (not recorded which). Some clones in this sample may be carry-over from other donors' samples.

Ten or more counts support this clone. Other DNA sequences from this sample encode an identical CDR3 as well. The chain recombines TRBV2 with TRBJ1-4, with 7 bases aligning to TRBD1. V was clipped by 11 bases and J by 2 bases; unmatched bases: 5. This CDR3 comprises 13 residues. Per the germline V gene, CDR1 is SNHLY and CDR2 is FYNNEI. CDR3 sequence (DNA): TGTGCCGGGGGGACAGTGACTAATGAAAAACTGTTTTTT. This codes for CAGGTVTNEKLFF. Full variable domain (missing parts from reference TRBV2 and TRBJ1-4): EPEVTQTPSHQVTQMGQEVILRCVPISNHLYFYWYRQILGQKVEFLVSFYNNEISEKSEIFDDQFSVERPDGSNFTLKIRSTKLEDSAMYFCAGGTVTNEKLFFGSGTQLSVL.

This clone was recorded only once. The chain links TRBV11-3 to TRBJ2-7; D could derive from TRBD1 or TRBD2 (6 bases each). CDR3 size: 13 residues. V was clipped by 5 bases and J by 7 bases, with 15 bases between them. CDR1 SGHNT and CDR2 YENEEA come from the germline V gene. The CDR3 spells CASSDPGAWEQYF. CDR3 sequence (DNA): TGTGCCAGCAGCGATCCGGGGGCTTGGGAGCAGTACTTC.

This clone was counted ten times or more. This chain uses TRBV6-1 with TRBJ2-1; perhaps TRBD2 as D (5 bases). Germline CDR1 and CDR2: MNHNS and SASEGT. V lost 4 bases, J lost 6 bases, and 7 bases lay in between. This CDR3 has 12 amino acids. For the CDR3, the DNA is TGTGCCAGCAGTGTGGCGGGCAATGAGCAGTTCTTC. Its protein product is CASSVAGNEQFF.

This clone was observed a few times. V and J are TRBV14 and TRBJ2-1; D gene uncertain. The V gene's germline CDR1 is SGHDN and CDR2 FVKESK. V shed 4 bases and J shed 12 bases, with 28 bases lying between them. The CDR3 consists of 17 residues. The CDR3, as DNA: TGTGCCAGCAGCCCCAAGGGCCCGCCATCGGGCCATATAAGGCAGTTCTTC. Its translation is CASSPKGPPSGHIRQFF.